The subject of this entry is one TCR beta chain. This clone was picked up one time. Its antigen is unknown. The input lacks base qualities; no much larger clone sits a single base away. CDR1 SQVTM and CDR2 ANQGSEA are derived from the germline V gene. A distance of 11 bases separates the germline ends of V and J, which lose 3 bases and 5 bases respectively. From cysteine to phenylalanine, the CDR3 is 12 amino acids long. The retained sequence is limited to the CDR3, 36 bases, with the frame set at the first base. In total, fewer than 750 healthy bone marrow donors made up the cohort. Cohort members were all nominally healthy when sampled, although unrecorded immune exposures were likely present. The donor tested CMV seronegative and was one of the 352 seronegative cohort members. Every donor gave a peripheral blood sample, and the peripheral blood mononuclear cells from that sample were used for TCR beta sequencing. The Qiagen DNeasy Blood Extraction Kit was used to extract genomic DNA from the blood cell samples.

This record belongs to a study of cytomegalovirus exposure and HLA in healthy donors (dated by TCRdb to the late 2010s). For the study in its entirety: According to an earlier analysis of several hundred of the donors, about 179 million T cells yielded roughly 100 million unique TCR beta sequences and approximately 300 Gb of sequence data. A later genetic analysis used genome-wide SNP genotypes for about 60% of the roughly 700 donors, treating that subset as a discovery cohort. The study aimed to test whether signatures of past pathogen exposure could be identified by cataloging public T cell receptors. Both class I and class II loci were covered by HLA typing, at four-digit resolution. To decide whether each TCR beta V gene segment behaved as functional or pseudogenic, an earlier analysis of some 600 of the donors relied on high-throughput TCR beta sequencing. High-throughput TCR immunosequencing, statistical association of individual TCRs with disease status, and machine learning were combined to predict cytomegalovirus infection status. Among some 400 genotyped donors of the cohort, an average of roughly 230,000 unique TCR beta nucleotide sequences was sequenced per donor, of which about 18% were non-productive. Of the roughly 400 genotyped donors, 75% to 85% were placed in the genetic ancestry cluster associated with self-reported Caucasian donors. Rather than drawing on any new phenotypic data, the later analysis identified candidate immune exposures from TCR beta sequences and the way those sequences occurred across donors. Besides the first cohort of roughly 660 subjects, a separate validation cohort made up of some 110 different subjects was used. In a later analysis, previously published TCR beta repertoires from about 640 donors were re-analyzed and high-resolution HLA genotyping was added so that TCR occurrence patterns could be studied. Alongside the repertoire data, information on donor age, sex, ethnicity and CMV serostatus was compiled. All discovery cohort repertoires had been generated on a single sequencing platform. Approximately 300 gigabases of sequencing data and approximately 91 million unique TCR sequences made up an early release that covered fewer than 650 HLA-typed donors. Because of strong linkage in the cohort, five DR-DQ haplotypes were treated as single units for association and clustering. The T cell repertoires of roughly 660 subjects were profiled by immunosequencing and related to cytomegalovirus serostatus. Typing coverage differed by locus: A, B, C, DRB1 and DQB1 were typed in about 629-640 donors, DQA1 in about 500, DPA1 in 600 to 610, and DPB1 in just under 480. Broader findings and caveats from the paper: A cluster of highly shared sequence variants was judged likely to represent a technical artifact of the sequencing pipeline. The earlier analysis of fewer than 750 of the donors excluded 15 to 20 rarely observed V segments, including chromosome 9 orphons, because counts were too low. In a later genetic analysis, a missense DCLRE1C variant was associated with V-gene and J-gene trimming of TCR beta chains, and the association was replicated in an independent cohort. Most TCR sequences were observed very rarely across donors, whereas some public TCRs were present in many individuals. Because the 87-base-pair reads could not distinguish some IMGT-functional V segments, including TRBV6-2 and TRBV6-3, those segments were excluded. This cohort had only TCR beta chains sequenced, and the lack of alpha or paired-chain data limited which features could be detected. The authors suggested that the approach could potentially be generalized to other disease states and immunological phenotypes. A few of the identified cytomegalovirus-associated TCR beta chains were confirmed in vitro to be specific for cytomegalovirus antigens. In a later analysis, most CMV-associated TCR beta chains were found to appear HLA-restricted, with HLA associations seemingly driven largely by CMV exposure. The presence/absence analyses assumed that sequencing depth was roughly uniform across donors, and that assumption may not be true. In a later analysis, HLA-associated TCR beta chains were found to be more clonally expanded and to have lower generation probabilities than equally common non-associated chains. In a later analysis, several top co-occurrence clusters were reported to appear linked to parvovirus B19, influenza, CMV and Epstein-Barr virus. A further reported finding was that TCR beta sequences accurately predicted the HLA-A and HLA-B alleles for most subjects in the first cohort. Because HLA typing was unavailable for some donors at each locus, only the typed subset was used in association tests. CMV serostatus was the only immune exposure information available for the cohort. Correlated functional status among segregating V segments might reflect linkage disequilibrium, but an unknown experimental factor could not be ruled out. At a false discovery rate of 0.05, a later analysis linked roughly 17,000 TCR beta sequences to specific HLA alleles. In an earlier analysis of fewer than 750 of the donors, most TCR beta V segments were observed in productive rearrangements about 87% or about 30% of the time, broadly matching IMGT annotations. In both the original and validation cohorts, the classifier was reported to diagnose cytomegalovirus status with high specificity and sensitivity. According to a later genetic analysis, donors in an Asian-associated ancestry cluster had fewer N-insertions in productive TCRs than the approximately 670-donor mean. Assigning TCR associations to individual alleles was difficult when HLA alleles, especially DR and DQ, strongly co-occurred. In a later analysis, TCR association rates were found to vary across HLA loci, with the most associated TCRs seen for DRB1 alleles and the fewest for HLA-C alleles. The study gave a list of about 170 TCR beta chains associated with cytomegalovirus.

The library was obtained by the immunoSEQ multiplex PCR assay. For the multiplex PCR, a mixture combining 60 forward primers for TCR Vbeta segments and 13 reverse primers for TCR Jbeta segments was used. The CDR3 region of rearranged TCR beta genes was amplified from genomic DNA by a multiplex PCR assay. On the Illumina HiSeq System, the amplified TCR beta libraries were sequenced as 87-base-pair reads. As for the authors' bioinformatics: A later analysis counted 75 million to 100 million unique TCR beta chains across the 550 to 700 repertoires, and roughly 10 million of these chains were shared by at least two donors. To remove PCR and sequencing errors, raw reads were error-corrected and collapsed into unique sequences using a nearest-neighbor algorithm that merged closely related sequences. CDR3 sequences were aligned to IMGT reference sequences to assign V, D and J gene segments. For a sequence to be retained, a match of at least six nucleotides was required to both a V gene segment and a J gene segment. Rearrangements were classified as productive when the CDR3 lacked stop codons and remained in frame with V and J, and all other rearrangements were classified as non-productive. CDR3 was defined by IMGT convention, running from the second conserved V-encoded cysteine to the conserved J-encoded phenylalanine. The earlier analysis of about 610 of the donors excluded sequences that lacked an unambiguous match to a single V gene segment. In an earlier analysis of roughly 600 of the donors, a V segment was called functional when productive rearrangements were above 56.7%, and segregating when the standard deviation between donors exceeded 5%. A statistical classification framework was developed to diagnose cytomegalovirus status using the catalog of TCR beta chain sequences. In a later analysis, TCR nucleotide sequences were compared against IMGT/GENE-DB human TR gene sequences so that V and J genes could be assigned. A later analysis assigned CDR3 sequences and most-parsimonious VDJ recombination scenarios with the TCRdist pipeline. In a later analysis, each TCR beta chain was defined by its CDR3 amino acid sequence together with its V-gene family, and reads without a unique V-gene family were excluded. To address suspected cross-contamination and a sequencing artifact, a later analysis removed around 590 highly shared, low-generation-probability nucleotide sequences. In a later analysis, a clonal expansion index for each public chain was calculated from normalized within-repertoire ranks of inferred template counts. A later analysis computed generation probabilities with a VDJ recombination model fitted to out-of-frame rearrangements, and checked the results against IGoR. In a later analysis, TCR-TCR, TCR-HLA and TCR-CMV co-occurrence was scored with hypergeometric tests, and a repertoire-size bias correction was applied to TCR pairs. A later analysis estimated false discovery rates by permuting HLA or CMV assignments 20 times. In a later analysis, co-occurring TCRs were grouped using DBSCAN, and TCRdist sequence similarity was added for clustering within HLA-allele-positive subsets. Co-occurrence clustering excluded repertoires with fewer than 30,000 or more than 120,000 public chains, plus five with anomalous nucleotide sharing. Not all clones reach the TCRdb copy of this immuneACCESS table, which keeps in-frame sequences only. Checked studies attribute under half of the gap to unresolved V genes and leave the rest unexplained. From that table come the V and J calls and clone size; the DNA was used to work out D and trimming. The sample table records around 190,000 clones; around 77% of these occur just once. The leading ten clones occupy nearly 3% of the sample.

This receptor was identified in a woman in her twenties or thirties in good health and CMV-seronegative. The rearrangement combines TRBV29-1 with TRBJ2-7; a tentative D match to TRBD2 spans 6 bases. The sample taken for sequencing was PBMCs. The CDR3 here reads CSVEAGSNEQYF. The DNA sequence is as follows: TGCAGCGTTGAGGCGGGATCCAACGAGCAGTACTTC.